The text below deals with one T cell receptor (beta chain). Its target is not known. The data stem from a study of T cell repertoires in cytomegalovirus infection. Study as a whole: The authors relied on CMV epitopes, both recently identified HLA-C-restricted and well-studied HLA-B-restricted. Public TCR beta signatures provided an indication of both CMV infection and a matching HLA type. Regarding the study as a whole: Carriers of CMV and the relevant HLA type were discriminated by public TCR beta frequency. Dominating the ex vivo response were TCR beta clonotypes that were CMV-specific and HLA-C-restricted.

TCRdb re-analysed the reads in MiXCR, keeping a single row per CDR3 protein. Of hundreds of thousands of distinct CDR3 sequences in the sample, more than 30% were seen once. This CDR3 is 14 amino acids long. V was cut by 4 bases and J by 5 bases, with 14 bases left in between. The origin of this receptor is a human donor in good health (CMV status not recorded). Some clones in this sample may be carry-over from other donors' samples. Here the sequenced sample was cultured PBMCs, taken from culture after CMV antigen stimulation. The rearrangement joins TRBV12-3 or TRBV12-4 to TRBJ2-5, with D perhaps assigned TRBD1 or TRBD2 (5 bases each). CDR3 protein: CASSSTEREETQYF. Here the CDR3 DNA reads TGTGCCAGCAGTTCGACAGAAAGGGAGGAGACCCAGTACTTC.